This entry features one TCR beta chain sequence. V lost 11 bases and J 8 bases, leaving 18 bases between the germline ends. This CDR3 region has 12 residues. CDR1 is LNHDA, CDR2 SQIVND, per germline (reference sequence). This entry comes from a study of blood T cell repertoires in COVID-19. Some clones are missing from TCRdb's copy, which holds only in-frame ones; the method was immunoSEQ multiplex PCR. The sample contains under 250,000 clones, about 80% of which appear only once. V gene TRBV19 combines with J gene TRBJ1-2, with D tentatively TRBD1 (5 bases). The sequencing input was peripheral blood. This receptor was obtained from a man under 40 who had recovered from COVID-19. CDR3 DNA: TGTGCCGGGCGTAGGGGCGCTGACGGCTACACCTTC. It yields the protein CAGRRGADGYTF.